A selection of T cell receptor beta chains follows, all from one sample in a study of blood T cells in healthy people across ages. TCRdb reprocessed the 5' RACE reads via MiXCR and lists one record per CDR3 protein. Seen here are over a million distinct CDR3 sequences, roughly 43% observed once, and the top ten hold roughly 3.7%. The sample taken for sequencing was blood. The source is a woman under 30 in good health. The CDR3 runs from the conserved cysteine through the conserved F or W. The order of the fields is V gene, clone size, J gene, CDR3 protein. Size is omitted from some rows. Given values are once, few, many or a class for expanded clones.

V gene: TRBV29-1; clone size: -; J gene: TRBJ2-7; CDR3 protein: CSVAPGKSAQYF
V gene: TRBV7-3; clone size: -; J gene: TRBJ2-7; CDR3 protein: CASSFGRGEEQYF
V gene: TRBV7-9; clone size: -; J gene: TRBJ2-3; CDR3 protein: CASTTTLWGTDTQYF
V gene: TRBV10-3; clone size: few; J gene: TRBJ1-3; CDR3 protein: CAISGDSGSGNTIYF
V gene: TRBV15; clone size: few; J gene: TRBJ1-2; CDR3 protein: CATSRAGTGYGYTF
V gene: TRBV4-1; clone size: -; J gene: TRBJ2-3; CDR3 protein: CASSQQRDTDTQYF
V gene: TRBV7-2; clone size: few; J gene: TRBJ2-3; CDR3 protein: CASSLDGTSGGRDTQYF
V gene: TRBV5-1; clone size: few; J gene: TRBJ1-1; CDR3 protein: CASSLGHRGAAEAFF
V gene: TRBV6-5; clone size: few; J gene: TRBJ1-1; CDR3 protein: CASSPRGEVNTEAFF
V gene: TRBV20-1; clone size: once; J gene: TRBJ2-5; CDR3 protein: CSAAGDGGTQYF
V gene: TRBV18; clone size: -; J gene: TRBJ2-5; CDR3 protein: CASSPNWSQETQYF
V gene: TRBV4-3; clone size: -; J gene: TRBJ1-5; CDR3 protein: CASSQDPLGRDRVSNQPQHF
V gene: TRBV7-2; clone size: -; J gene: -; CDR3 protein: CASSLQGTLRSYEQYF
V gene: TRBV27; clone size: few; J gene: TRBJ2-2; CDR3 protein: CASSPTPLPGELFF
V gene: TRBV12-3/TRBV12-4; clone size: few; J gene: TRBJ1-1; CDR3 protein: CASRVQGARTEAFF
V gene: TRBV7-9; clone size: -; J gene: TRBJ2-3; CDR3 protein: CASSLVQGSADTQYF
V gene: TRBV28; clone size: many; J gene: TRBJ1-2; CDR3 protein: CASSLIEQNYGYTF
V gene: TRBV28; clone size: -; J gene: TRBJ1-6; CDR3 protein: CASSLRTGGMSPLHF
V gene: TRBV29-1; clone size: few; J gene: TRBJ2-3; CDR3 protein: CSVGTGLRATDTQYF
V gene: TRBV27; clone size: few; J gene: TRBJ2-1; CDR3 protein: CASSTDLASLYNEQFF
V gene: TRBV29-1; clone size: many; J gene: TRBJ2-7; CDR3 protein: CSVERPSGTYEQYF
V gene: TRBV6-1; clone size: few; J gene: TRBJ1-5; CDR3 protein: CASSPGPGRPPYSNQPQHF
V gene: TRBV7-9; clone size: few; J gene: TRBJ2-1; CDR3 protein: CASTGLAGPKYSYNEQFF
V gene: TRBV20-1; clone size: -; J gene: TRBJ1-5; CDR3 protein: CSASERRGGDQPQHF
V gene: TRBV4-3; clone size: few; J gene: TRBJ1-6; CDR3 protein: CASSHTPNTGTDANSPLHF
V gene: TRBV18; clone size: once; J gene: TRBJ2-1; CDR3 protein: CASSSLAGGTYNEQFF
V gene: TRBV27; clone size: once; J gene: TRBJ2-3; CDR3 protein: CASSSLRRTSDTQYF
V gene: TRBV15; clone size: few; J gene: TRBJ1-1; CDR3 protein: CATSRDTALNTEAFF
V gene: TRBV12-5; clone size: few; J gene: TRBJ2-2; CDR3 protein: CASGLDPSLTGELFF
V gene: TRBV4-3; clone size: -; J gene: -; CDR3 protein: CASSQDWGSWDEQYF
V gene: TRBV6-1; clone size: -; J gene: -; CDR3 protein: CASSRSAGGRSRETQYF
V gene: TRBV12-3/TRBV12-4; clone size: -; J gene: TRBJ1-6; CDR3 protein: CASSFPPPSPLHF
V gene: TRBV5-1; clone size: few; J gene: TRBJ1-1; CDR3 protein: CASSLAPQLNTEAFF
V gene: TRBV5-1; clone size: -; J gene: TRBJ2-5; CDR3 protein: CASSLVLAPYQETQYF
V gene: TRBV9; clone size: -; J gene: TRBJ1-2; CDR3 protein: CASSVDGTGYYGYTF
V gene: TRBV20-1; clone size: -; J gene: TRBJ1-1; CDR3 protein: CSASWTDFGNTEAFF
V gene: TRBV7-3; clone size: -; J gene: TRBJ2-7; CDR3 protein: CASSILRTYEQYF
V gene: TRBV28; clone size: few; J gene: TRBJ2-7; CDR3 protein: CASRDLGGSSYEQYF
V gene: TRBV28; clone size: -; J gene: TRBJ1-1; CDR3 protein: CASSLSQWSYPDYRYTEAFF
V gene: TRBV12-3/TRBV12-4; clone size: few; J gene: TRBJ1-6; CDR3 protein: CASSVRGSNSPLHF
V gene: TRBV10-3; clone size: many; J gene: TRBJ2-3; CDR3 protein: CAISQRGDTDTQYF
V gene: TRBV2; clone size: -; J gene: TRBJ1-5; CDR3 protein: CASSEVSGGGNQPQHF
V gene: TRBV5-1; clone size: -; J gene: TRBJ2-3; CDR3 protein: CASRDQGRTSDTQYF
V gene: TRBV6-1; clone size: -; J gene: -; CDR3 protein: CASSELEGYNEQYF
V gene: TRBV28; clone size: many; J gene: TRBJ2-5; CDR3 protein: CASSVLSGNQETQYF
V gene: TRBV6-5; clone size: few; J gene: TRBJ2-1; CDR3 protein: CASRSPTSGGNNEQFF
V gene: TRBV7-2; clone size: -; J gene: TRBJ2-6; CDR3 protein: CASTRGRGNSGANVLTF
V gene: TRBV6-2/TRBV6-3; clone size: -; J gene: TRBJ1-1; CDR3 protein: CASSYKGAGVTEAFF
V gene: TRBV7-8; clone size: -; J gene: TRBJ1-6; CDR3 protein: CASSLIEVGNSPLHF
V gene: TRBV20-1; clone size: few; J gene: TRBJ2-3; CDR3 protein: CSARRGVAVRTDTQYF
V gene: TRBV7-2; clone size: -; J gene: TRBJ2-5; CDR3 protein: CASSLNFVAGEQYF
V gene: TRBV12-3/TRBV12-4; clone size: few; J gene: TRBJ2-1; CDR3 protein: CASSRTGEVFNEQFF